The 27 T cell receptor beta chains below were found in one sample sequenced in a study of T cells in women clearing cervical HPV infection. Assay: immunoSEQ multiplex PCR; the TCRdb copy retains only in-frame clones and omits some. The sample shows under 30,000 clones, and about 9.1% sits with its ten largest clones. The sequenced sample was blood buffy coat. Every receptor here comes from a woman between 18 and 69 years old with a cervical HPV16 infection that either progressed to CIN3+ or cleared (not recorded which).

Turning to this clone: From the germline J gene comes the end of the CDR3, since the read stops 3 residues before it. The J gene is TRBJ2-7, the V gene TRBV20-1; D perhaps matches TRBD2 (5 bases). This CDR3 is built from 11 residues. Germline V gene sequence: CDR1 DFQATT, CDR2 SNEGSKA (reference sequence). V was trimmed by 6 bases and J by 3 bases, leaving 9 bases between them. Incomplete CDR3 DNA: TGCAGTGCGAGCCGGGGCTACGAG. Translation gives CSASRGYE. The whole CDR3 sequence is CSASRGYEQYF.

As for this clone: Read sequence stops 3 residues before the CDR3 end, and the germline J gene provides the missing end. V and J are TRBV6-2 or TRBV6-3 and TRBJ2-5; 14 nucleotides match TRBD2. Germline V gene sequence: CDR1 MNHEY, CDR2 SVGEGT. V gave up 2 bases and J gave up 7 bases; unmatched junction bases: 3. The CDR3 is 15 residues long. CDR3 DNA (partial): TGTGCCAGCAGTTACGGACTAGCGGGGGGTGGGACC. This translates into CASSYGLAGGGT. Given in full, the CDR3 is CASSYGLAGGGTQYF.

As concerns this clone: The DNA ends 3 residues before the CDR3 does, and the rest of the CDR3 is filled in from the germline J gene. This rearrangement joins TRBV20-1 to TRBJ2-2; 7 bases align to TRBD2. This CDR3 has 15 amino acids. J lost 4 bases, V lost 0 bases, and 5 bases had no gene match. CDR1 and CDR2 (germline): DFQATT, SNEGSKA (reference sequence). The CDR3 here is CSARDLAVGTGELFF. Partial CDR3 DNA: TGCAGTGCTAGAGATCTAGCGGTGGGCACCGGGGAG.

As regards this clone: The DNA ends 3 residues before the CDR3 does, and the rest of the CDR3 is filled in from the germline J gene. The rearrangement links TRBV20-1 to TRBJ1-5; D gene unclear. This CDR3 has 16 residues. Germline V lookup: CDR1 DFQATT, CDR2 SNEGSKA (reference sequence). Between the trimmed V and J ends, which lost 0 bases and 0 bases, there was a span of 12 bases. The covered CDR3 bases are TGCAGTGCTAGAGATTTTAGGCAGGATAGCAATCAGCCC. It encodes CSARDFRQDSNQP. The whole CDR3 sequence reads CSARDFRQDSNQPQHF.

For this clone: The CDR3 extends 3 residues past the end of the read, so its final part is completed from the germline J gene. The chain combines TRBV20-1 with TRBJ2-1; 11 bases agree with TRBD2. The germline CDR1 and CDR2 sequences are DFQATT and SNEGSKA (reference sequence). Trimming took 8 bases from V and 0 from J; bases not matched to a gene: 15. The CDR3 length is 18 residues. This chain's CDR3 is CSIDQGTSGSSSYNEQFF. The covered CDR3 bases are TGCAGTATCGACCAAGGGACTAGCGGCTCAAGCTCCTACAATGAG.

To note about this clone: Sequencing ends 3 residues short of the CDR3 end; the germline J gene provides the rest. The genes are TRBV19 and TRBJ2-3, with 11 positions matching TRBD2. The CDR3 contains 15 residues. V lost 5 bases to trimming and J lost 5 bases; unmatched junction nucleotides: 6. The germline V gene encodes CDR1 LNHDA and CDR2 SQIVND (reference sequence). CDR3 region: CASSLLAGGVDTQYF. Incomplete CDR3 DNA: TGTGCCAGTAGTCTCCTAGCGGGAGGTGTAGATACG. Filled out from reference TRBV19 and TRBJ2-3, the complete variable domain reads DGGITQSPKYLFRKEGQNVTLSCEQNLNHDAMYWYRQDPGQGLRLIYYSQIVNDFQKGDIAEGYSVSREKKESFPLTVTSAQKNPTAFYLCASSLLAGGVDTQYFGPGTRLTVL.

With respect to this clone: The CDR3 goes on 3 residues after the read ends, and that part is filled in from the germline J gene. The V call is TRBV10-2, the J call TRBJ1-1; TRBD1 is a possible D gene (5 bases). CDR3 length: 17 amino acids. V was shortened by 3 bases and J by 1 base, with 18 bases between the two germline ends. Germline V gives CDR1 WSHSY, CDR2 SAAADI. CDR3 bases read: TGCGCCAGCAGTGACAGGGTGGCCTTATCATCGAACACTGAA. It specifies CASSDRVALSSNTE. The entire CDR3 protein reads CASSDRVALSSNTEAFF.

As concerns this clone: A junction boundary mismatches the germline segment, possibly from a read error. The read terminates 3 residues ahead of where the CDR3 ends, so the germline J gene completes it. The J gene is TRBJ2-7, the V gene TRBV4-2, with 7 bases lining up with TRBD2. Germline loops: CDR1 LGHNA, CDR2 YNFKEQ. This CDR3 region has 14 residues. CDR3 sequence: CASSQQRGPYEQYF. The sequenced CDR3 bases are TGCGCCAGCAGCCAACAGCGGGGTCCATACGAG.

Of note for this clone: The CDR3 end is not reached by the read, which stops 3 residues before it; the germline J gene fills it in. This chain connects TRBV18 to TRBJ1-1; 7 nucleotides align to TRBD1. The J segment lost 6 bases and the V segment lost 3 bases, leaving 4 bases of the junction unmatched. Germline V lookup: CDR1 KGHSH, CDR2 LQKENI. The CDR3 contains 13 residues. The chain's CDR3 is CASSPRTGSEAFF. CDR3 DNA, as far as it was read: TGTGCCAGCTCACCCCGGACAGGTTCTGAA. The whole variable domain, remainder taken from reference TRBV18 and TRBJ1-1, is NAGVMQNPRHLVRRRGQEARLRCSPMKGHSHVYWYRQLPEEGLKFMVYLQKENIIDESGMPKERFSAEFPKEGPSILRIQQVVRGDSAAYFCASSPRTGSEAFFGQGTRLTVV.

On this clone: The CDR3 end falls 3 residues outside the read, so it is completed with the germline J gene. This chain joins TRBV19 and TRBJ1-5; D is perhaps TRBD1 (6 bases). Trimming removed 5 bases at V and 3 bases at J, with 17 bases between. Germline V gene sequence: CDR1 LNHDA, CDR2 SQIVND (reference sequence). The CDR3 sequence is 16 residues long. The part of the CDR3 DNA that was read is TGTGCCAGTAGTGTCAGGGGCCACATTCCCAATCAGCCC. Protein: CASSVRGHIPNQP. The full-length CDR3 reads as CASSVRGHIPNQPQHF.

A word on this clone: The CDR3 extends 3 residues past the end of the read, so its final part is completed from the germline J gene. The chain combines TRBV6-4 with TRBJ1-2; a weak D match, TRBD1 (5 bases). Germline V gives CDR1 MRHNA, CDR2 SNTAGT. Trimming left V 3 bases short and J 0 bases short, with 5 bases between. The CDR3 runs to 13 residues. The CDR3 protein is CASSETANYGYTF. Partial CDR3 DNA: TGTGCCAGCAGTGAGACAGCTAACTATGGC.

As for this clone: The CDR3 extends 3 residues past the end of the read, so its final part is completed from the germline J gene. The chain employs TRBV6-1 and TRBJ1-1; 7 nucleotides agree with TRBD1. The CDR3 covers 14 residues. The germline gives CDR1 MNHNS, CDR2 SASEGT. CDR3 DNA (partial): TGTGCCAGCAGTGAAGGCCCGGGGACAGAGTTC. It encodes CASSEGPGTEF. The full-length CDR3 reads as CASSEGPGTEFAFF.

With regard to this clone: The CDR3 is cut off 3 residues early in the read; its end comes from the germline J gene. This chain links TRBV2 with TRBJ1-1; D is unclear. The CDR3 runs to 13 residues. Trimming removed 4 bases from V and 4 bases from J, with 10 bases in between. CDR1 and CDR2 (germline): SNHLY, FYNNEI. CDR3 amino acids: CASSVAGSTEAFF. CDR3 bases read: TGTGCCAGCAGTGTTGCGGGCAGCACTGAA. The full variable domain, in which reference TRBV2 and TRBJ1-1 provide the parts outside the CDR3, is EPEVTQTPSHQVTQMGQEVILRCVPISNHLYFYWYRQILGQKVEFLVSFYNNEISEKSEIFDDQFSVERPDGSNFTLKIRSTKLEDSAMYFCASSVAGSTEAFFGQGTRLTVV.

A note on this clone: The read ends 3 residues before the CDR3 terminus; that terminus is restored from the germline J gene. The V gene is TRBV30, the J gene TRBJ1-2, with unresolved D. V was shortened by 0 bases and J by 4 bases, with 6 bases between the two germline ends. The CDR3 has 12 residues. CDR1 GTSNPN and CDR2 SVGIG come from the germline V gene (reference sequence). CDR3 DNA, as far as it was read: TGTGCCTGGAGTGTCACACCCTATGGC. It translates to CAWSVTPYG. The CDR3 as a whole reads CAWSVTPYGYTF. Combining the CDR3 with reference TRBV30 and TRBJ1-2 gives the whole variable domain SQTIHQWPATLVQPVGSPLSLECTVEGTSNPNLYWYRQAAGRGLQLLFYSVGIGQISSEVPQNLSASRPQDRQFILSSKKLLLSDSGFYLCAWSVTPYGYTFGSGTRLTVV.

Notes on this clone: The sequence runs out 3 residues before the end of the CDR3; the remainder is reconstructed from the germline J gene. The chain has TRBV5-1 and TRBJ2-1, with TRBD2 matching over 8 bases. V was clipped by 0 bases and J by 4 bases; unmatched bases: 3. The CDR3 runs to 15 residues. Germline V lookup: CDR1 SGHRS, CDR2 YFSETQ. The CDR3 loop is CASSLGVAGYNEQFF. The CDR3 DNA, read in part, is TGCGCCAGCAGCTTGGGGGTAGCGGGGTACAATGAG.

CDR3 amino acids: CASSLNRGTYEQYF. CDR3 DNA, as far as it was read: TGTGCCAGCAGCTTAAACAGGGGTACCTACGAG. The chain recombines TRBV7-6 with TRBJ2-7; TRBD1 matches at 7 bases. Sequencing ends 3 residues short of the CDR3 end; the germline J gene provides the rest. The germline CDR1 and CDR2 sequences are SGHVS and FNYEAQ. J was trimmed by 2 bases and V by 2 bases; bases with no gene match: 3. This CDR3 is 14 amino acids long. Using reference TRBV7-6 and TRBJ2-7 for the parts outside the CDR3, the full variable domain is GAGVSQSPRYKVTKRGQDVALRCDPISGHVSLYWYRQALGQGPEFLTYFNYEAQQDKSGLPNDRFSAERPEGSISTLTIQRTEQRDSAMYRCASSLNRGTYEQYFGPGTRLTVT.

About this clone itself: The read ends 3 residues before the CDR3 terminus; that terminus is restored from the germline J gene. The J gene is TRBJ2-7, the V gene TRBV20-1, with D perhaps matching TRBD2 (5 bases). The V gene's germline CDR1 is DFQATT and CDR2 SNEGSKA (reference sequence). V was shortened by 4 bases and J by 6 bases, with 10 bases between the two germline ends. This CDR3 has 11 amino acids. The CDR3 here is CSATDSLEQYF. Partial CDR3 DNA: TGCAGTGCTACGGACTCCCTCGAG.

The CDR3 DNA, read in part, is TGTGCCAGCAGCTGGGACACTAACTATGGC. It codes for CASSWDTNYG. The CDR3 in its entirety is CASSWDTNYGYTF. The chain is built from TRBV5-6 and TRBJ1-2, with D possibly TRBD1 on 6 matching bases. The CDR3 end lies 3 residues beyond the end of the read and is filled in from the germline J gene. The ends were cut back, 3 bases at V and 0 bases at J, with 6 bases in the middle. The CDR3 totals 13 residues. The germline V gene has CDR1 SGHDT and CDR2 YYEEEE.

The part of the CDR3 DNA that was read is TGCGCCAGCAGCTTGTCTTCAGGGGGAGGCACTGAA. Its protein product is CASSLSSGGGTE. In full, the CDR3 reads CASSLSSGGGTEAFF. The V and J genes are TRBV5-1 and TRBJ1-1, with 7 positions matching TRBD1. The CDR3 end is not reached by the read, which stops 3 residues before it; the germline J gene fills it in. The CDR3 has 15 residues. Trimming cost V 1 base and J 4 bases; bases outside gene matches: 7. Germline CDR1 SGHRS, CDR2 YFSETQ.

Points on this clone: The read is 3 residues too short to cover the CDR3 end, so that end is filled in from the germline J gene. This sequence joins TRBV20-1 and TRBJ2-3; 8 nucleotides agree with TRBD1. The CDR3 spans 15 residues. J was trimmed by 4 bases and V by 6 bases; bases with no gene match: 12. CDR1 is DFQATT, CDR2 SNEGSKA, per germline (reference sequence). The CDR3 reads CSAELGQGASDTQYF. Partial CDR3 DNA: TGCAGTGCCGAATTAGGGCAGGGGGCCTCAGATACG.

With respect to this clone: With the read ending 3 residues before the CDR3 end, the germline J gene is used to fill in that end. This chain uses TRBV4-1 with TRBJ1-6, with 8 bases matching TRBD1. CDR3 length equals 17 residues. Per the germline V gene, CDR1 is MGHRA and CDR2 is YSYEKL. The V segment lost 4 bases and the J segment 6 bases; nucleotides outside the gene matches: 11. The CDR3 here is CASSPLGQTGVNSPLHF. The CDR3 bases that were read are TGCGCCAGCAGCCCACTGGGACAGACAGGGGTTAATTCACCC.

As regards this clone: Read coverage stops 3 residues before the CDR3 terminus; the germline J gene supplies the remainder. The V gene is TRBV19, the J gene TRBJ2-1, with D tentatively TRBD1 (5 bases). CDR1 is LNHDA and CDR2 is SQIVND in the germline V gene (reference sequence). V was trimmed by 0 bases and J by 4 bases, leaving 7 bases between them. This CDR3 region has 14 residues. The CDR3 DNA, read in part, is TGTGCCAGTAGTATAGAGGGGCGGTACAATGAG. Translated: CASSIEGRYNE. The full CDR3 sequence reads CASSIEGRYNEQFF.

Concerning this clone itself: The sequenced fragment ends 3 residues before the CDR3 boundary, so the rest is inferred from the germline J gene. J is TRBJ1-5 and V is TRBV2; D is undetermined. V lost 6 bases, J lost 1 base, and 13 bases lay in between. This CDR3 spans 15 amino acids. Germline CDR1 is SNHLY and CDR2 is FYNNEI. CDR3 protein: CASRNSRQSNQPQHF. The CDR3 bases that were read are TGTGCCAGCAGAAACTCCAGGCAGAGCAATCAGCCC.

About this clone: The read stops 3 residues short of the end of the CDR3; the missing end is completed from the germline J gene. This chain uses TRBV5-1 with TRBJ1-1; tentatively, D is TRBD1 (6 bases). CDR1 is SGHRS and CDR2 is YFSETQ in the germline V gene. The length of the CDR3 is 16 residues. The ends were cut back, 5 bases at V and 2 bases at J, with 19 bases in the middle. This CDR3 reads CASREMLGAGNTEAFF. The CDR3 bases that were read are TGCGCCAGCAGGGAGATGTTGGGGGCAGGAAACACTGAA.

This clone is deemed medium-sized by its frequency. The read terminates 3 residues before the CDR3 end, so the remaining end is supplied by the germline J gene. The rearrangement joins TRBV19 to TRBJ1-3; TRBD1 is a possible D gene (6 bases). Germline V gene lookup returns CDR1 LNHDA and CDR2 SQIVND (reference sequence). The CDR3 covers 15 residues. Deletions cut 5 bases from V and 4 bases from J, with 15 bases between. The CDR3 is CASSLTGLPGNTIYF. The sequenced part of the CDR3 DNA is TGTGCCAGTAGTCTAACAGGGTTGCCCGGAAACACC.

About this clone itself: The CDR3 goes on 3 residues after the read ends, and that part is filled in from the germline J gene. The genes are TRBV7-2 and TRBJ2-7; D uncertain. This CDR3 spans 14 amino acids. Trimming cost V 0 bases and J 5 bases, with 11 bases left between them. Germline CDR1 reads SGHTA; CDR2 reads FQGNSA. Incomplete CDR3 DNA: TGTGCCAGCAGCTTAGCGTGGCAGGTAAACGAG. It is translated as CASSLAWQVNE. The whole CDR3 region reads CASSLAWQVNEQYF.

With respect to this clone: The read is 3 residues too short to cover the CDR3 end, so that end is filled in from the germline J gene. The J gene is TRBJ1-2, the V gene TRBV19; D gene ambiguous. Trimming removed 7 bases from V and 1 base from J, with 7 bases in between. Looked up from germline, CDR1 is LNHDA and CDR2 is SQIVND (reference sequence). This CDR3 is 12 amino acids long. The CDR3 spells CASKPGNYGYTF. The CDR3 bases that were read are TGTGCCAGTAAGCCGGGTAACTATGGC.